The present T cell receptor beta chain was sequenced within a study of blood T cells in healthy people across ages. The ends were cut back, 10 bases at V and 7 bases at J, with 19 bases in the middle. The CDR3 spans 13 residues. The germline gives CDR1 SNHLY, CDR2 FYNNEI. Sample-barcoded 5' priming and a J-beta primer mix drove a second PCR of roughly 6 to 12 cycles. At least 3 million CDR3-containing paired-end reads were obtained per sample. Each CDR3 protein gets one entry after TCRdb re-called the 5' RACE reads with MiXCR. The profile shows over 450,000 distinct CDR3 sequences, less than 25% of them singletons. The same data also went into a second study, on T cells of mothers and their children.

This chain connects TRBV2 to TRBJ2-5, with a tentative D call TRBD2 (5 bases). Input material: blood. This clonotype was sampled from a boy younger than 18 in good health. The CDR3 DNA reads as TGTGCCACTAACAAGGACGTGGCGGGGACCCAGTACTTC. It yields the protein CATNKDVAGTQYF.